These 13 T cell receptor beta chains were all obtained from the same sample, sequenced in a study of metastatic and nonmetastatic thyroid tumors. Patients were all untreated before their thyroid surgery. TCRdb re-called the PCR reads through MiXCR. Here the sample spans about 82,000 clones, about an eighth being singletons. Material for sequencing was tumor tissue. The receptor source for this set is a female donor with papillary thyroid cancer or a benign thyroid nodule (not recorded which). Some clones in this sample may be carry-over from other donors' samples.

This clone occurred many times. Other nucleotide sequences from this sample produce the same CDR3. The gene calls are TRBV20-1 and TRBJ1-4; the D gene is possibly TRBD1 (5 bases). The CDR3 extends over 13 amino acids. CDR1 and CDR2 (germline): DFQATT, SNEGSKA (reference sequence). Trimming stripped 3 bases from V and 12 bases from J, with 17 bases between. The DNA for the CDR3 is TGCAGTGCTAGTGGGCCGGGTTTGGGGGAACTGTTTTTT. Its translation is CSASGPGLGELFF.

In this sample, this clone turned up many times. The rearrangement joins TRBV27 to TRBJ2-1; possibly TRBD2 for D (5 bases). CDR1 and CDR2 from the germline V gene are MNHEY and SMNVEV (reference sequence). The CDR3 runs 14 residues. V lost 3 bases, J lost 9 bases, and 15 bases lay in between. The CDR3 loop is CASSLLGLRGEQFF. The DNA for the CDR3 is TGTGCCAGCAGTTTGCTCGGACTCCGCGGTGAGCAGTTCTTC.

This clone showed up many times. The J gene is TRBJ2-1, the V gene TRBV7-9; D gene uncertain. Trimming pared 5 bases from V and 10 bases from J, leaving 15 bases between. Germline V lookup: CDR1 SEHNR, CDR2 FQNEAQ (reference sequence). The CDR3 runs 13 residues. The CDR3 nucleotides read TGTGCCAGCAGCGAACCATTAGCTATCGAGCAGTTCTTC. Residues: CASSEPLAIEQFF. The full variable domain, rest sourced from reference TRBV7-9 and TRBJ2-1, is DTGVSQNPRHKITKRGQNVTFRCDPISEHNRLYWYRQTLGQGPEFLTYFQNEAQLEKSRLLSDRFSAERPKGSFSTLEIQRTEQGDSAMYLCASSEPLAIEQFFGPGTRLTVL.

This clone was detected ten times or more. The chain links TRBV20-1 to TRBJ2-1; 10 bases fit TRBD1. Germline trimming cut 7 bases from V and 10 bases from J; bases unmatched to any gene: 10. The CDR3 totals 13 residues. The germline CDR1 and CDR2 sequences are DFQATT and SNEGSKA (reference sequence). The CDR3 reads CSVSGTGAWEQFF. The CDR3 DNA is TGCAGTGTTTCCGGGACAGGGGCTTGGGAGCAGTTCTTC.

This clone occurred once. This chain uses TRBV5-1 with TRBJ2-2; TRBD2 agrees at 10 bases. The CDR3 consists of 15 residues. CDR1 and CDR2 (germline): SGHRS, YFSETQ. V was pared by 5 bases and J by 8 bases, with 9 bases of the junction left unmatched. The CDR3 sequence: CASSPGLAGEGELFF. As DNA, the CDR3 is TGCGCCAGCAGTCCGGGGCTAGCGGGAGAGGGGGAGCTGTTTTTT.

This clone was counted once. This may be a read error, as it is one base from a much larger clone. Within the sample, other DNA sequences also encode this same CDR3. This CDR3 reads CASSPSRGGEAFF. CDR3 coding DNA: TGTGCCAGCTCACCATCCCGAGGAGGTGAAGCTTTCTTT. The chain uses TRBV18 and TRBJ1-1, with no clear D. Germline V CDR1 and CDR2: KGHSH, LQKENI. V was trimmed by 2 bases and J by 7 bases, leaving 11 bases between them. There are 13 residues in the CDR3.

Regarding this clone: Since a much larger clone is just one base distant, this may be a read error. The CDR3 nucleotides are TGCAGTGCTGGTGGTCAGAAGAATCAGCCCCAGCATTTT. It is translated as CSAGGQKNQPQHF. V and J are TRBV20-1 and TRBJ1-5; no clear D gene. Trimming cost V 5 bases and J 4 bases, with 12 bases left between them. Germline V gene data show CDR1 as DFQATT and CDR2 as SNEGSKA (reference sequence). The CDR3 is made up of 13 amino acids.

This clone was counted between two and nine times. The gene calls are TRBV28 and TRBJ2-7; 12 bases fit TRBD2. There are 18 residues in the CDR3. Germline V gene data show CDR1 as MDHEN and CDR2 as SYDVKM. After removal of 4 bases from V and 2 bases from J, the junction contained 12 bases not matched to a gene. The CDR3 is CASSSPPQTSGSTYEQYF. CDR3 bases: TGTGCCAGCAGTTCACCCCCTCAGACTAGCGGGAGTACCTACGAGCAGTACTTC.

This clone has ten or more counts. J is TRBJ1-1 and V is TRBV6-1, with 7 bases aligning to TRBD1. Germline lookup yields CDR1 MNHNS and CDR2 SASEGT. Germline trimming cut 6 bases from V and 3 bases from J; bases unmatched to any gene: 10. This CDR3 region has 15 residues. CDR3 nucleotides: TGTGCCAGCAGCTTCGACAGGGCCCGGGACACTGAAGCTTTCTTT. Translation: CASSFDRARDTEAFF.

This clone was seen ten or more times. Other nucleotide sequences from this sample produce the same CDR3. The CDR3 protein is CSATRLAGGKGETQYF. In nucleotides, the CDR3 is TGCAGTGCTACCAGACTAGCGGGAGGAAAGGGAGAGACCCAGTACTTC. The gene calls are TRBV20-1 and TRBJ2-5; 13 bases fit TRBD2. The CDR3 is made up of 16 amino acids. Trimming took 4 bases from V and 4 from J; bases not matched to a gene: 9. Germline V lookup: CDR1 DFQATT, CDR2 SNEGSKA (reference sequence).

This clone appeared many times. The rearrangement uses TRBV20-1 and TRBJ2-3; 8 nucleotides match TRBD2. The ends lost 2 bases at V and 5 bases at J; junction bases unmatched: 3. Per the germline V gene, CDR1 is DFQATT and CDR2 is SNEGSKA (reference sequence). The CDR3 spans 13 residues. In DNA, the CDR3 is TGCAGTGCTAGACGCCTAGCGGGAGATACGCAGTATTTT. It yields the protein CSARRLAGDTQYF.

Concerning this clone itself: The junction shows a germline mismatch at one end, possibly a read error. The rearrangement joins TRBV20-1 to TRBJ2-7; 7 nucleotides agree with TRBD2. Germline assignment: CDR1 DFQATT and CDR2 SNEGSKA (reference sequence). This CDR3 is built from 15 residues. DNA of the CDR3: TGCAGTGCTAGCCGCGGAGCGGGATGCTCCTACGATCAGTACTTC. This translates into CSASRGAGCSYDQYF.

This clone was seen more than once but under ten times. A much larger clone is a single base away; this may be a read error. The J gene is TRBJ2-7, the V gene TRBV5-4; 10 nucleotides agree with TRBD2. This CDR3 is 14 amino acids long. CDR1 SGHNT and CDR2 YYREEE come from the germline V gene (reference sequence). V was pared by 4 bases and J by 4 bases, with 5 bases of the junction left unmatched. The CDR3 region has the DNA TGTGCCAGCAGCCCTGGGACTAGCGTTTACGAGCAGTACTTC. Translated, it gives CASSPGTSVYEQYF.